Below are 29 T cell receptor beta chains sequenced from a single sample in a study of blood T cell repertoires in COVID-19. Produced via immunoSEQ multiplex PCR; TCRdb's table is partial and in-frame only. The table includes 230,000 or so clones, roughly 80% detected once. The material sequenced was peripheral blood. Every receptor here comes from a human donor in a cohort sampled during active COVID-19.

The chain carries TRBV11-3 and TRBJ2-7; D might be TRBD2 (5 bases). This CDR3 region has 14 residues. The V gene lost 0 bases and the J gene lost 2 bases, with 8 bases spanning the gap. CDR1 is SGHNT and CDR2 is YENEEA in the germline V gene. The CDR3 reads CASSLDGNPYEQYF. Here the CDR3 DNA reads TGTGCCAGCAGCTTAGACGGGAACCCCTACGAGCAGTACTTC.

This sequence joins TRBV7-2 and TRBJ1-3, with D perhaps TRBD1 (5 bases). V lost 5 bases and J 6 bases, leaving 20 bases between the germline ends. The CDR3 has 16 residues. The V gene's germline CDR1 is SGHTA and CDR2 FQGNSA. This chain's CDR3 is CASSPAPGQKENTIYF. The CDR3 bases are TGTGCCAGCAGCCCTGCCCCCGGACAAAAAGAAAACACCATATATTTT.

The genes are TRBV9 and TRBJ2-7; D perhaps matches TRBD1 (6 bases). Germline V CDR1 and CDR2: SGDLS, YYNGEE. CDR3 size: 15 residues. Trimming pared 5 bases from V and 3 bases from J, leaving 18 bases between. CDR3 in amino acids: CASSLELGGFYEQYF. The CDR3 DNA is TGTGCCAGCAGTCTCGAGTTAGGGGGTTTCTACGAGCAGTACTTC. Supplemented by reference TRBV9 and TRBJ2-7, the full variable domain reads DSGVTQTPKHLITATGQRVTLRCSPRSGDLSVYWYQQSLDQGLQFLIQYYNGEERAKGNILERFSAQQFPDLHSELNLSSLELGDSALYFCASSLELGGFYEQYFGPGTRLTVT.

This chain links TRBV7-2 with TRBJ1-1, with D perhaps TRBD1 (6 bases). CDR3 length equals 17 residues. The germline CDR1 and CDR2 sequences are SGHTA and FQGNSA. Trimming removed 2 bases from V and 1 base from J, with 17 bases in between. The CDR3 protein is CASSLYPPGAANTEAFF. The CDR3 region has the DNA TGTGCCAGCAGCTTATACCCCCCAGGGGCCGCGAACACTGAAGCTTTCTTT.

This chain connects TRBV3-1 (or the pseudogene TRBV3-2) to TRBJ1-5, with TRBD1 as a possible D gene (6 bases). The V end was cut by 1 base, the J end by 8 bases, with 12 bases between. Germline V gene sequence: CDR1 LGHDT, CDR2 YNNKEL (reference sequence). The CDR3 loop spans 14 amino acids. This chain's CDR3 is CASSQGGQGKPQHF. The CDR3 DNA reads TGTGCCAGCAGCCAAGGGGGCCAGGGGAAGCCCCAGCATTTT.

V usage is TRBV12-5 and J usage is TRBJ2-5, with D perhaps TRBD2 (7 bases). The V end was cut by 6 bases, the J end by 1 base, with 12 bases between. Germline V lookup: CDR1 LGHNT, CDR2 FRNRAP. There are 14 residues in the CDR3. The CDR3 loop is CASGPGGRQETQYF. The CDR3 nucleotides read TGTGCTAGTGGCCCCGGGGGGCGCCAAGAGACCCAGTACTTC.

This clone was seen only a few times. The CDR3 coding sequence is TGTGCCAGTAGTATATCTGGGACAGGGGGCCTAAGCTACACCTTC. Protein sequence: CASSISGTGGLSYTF. The J gene is TRBJ1-2, the V gene TRBV19; 12 bases line up with TRBD1. V lost 2 bases and J lost 9; bases outside the gene matches: 7. The V gene's germline CDR1 is LNHDA and CDR2 SQIVND (reference sequence). This CDR3 is built from 15 residues.

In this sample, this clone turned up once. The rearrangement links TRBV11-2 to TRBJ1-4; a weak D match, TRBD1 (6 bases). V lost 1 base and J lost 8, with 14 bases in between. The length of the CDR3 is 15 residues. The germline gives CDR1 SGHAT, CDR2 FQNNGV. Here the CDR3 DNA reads TGTGCCAGCAGCTTAGTCGGGGGGCGCTGGGAAAAACTGTTTTTT. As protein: CASSLVGGRWEKLFF.

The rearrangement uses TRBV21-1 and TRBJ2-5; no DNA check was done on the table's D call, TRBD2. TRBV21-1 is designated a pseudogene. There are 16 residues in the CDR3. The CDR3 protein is CASSKVIASGQETQYF. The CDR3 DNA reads TGTGCCAGCAGCAAAGTAATAGCTAGCGGACAAGAGACCCAGTACTTC.

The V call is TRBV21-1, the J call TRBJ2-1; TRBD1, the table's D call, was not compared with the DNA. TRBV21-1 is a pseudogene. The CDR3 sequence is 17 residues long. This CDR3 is CASSKACWGLSYNEQFF. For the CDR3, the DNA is TGTGCCAGCAGCAAAGCCTGTTGGGGGCTCTCCTACAATGAGCAGTTCTTC.

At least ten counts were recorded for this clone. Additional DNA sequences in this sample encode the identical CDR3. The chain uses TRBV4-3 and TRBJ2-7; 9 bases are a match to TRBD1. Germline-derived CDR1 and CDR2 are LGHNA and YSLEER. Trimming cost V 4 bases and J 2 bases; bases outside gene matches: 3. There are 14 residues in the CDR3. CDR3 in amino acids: CASSPRQGAYEQYF. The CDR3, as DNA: TGCGCCAGCAGCCCTAGACAGGGGGCCTACGAGCAGTACTTC.

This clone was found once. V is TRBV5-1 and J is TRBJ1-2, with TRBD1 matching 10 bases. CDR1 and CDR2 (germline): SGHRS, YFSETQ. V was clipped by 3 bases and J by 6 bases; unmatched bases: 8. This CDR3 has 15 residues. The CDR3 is CASSYDRGRNNGYTF. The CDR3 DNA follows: TGCGCCAGCAGCTACGACAGGGGGCGCAACAATGGCTACACCTTC.

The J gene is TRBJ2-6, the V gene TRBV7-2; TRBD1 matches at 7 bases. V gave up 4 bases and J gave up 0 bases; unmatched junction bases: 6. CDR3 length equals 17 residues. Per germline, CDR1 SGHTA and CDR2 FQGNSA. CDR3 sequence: CASSYGRDSSGANVLTF. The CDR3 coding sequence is TGTGCCAGCAGCTACGGCAGGGACAGCTCTGGGGCCAACGTCCTGACTTTC.

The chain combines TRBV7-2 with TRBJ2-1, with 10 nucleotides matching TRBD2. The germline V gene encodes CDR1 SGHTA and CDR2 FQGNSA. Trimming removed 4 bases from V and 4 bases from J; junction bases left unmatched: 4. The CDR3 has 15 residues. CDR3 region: CASSSTSGSYNEQFF. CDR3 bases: TGTGCCAGCAGCTCGACTAGCGGGTCTTACAATGAGCAGTTCTTC.

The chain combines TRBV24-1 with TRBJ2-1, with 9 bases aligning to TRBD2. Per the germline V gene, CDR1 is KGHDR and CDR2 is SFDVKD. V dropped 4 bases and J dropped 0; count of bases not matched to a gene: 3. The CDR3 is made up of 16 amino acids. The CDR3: CATSEFSGSSYNEQFF. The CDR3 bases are TGTGCCACCAGTGAATTTAGCGGGAGCTCCTACAATGAGCAGTTCTTC.

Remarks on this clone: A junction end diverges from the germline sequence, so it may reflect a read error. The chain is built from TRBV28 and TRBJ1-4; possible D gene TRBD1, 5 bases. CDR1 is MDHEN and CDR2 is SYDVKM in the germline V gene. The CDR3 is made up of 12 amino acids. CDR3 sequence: CASSFSQGLKWF. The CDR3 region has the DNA TGTGCCAGCAGTTTCAGTCAGGGACTAAAGTGGTTT. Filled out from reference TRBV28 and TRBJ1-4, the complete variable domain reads DVKVTQSSRYLVKRTGEKVFLECVQDMDHENMFWYRQDPGLGLRLIYFSYDVKMKEKGDIPEGYSVSREKKERFSLILESASTNQTSMYLCASSFSQGLKWFGSGTQLSVL.

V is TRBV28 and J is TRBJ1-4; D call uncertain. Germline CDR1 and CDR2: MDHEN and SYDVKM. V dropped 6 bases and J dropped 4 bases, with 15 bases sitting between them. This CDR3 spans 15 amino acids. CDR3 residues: CASSSAQIGNEKLFF. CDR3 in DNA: TGTGCCAGCAGCTCCGCACAGATCGGTAATGAAAAACTGTTTTTT.

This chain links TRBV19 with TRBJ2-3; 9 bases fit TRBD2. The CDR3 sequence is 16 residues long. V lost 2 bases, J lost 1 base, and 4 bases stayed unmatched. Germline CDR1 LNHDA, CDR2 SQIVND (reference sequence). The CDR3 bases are TGTGCCAGTAGTATACCTAGCGGGACGGGCACAGATACGCAGTATTTT. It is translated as CASSIPSGTGTDTQYF.

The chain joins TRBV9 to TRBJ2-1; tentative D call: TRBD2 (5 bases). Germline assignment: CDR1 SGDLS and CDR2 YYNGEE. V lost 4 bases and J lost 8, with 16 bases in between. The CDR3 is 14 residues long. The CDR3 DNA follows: TGTGCCAGCAGCCCCATGTGGGAGAGGTATGAGCAGTTCTTC. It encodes CASSPMWERYEQFF.

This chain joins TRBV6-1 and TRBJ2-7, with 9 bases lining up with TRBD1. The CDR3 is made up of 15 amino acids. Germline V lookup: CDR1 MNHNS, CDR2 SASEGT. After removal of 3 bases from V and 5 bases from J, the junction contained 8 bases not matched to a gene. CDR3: CASSESGTGKDEQYF. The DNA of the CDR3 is TGTGCCAGCAGTGAGAGTGGGACAGGGAAGGACGAGCAGTACTTC.

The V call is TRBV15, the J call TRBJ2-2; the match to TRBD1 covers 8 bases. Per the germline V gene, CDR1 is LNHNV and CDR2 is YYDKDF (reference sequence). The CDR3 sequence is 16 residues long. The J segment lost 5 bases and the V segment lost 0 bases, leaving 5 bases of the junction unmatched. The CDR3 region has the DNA TGTGCCACCAGCAGAGAGGAGGACAGGGAGACCGGGGAGCTGTTTTTT. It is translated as CATSREEDRETGELFF.

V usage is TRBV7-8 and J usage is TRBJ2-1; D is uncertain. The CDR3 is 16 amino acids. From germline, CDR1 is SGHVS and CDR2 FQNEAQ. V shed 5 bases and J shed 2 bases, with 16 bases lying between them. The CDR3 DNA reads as TGTGCCAGCAGCCCTTACAGAAAACAAACCTACAATGAGCAGTTCTTC. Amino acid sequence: CASSPYRKQTYNEQFF.

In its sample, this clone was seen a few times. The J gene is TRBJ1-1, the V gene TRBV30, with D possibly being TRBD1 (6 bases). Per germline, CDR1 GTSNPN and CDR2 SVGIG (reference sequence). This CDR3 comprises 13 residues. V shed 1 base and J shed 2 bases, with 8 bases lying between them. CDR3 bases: TGTGCCTGGAGTGAACAGGGTAACACTGAAGCTTTCTTT. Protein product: CAWSEQGNTEAFF.

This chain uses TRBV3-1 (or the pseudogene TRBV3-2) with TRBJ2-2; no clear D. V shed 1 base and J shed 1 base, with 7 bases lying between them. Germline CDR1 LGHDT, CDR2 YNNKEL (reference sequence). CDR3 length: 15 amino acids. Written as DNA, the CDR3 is TGTGCCAGCAGCCAAGCACAGAAGAACACCGGGGAGCTGTTTTTT. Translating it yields CASSQAQKNTGELFF.

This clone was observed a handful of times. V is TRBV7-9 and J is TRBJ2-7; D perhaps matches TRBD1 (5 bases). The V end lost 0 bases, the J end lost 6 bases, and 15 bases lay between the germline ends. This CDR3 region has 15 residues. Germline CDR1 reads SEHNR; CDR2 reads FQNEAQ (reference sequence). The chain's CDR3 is CASSLAGQGSGEQYF. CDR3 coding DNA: TGTGCCAGCAGCTTAGCAGGACAAGGGTCGGGCGAGCAGTACTTC.

For the CDR3, the DNA is TGTGCCAGCAGCGCCCTTCCTACAGGGGGCGCTATCTATGGCTACACCTTC. Its translation is CASSALPTGGAIYGYTF. The V and J genes are TRBV9 and TRBJ1-2; 9 nucleotides match TRBD1. Germline V lookup: CDR1 SGDLS, CDR2 YYNGEE. The CDR3 length is 17 residues. Unmatched junction bases numbered 13, after V lost 3 bases and J lost 4 bases.

CDR3 sequence reads: CATSDPGQGLFYGYTF. CDR3 nucleotide sequence: TGTGCCACCAGTGACCCCGGACAGGGGTTATTCTATGGCTACACCTTC. The genes are TRBV24-1 and TRBJ1-2, with 9 bases fitting TRBD1. Trimming took 4 bases from V and 4 from J; bases not matched to a gene: 9. Germline CDR1 KGHDR, CDR2 SFDVKD. The CDR3 extends over 16 amino acids.

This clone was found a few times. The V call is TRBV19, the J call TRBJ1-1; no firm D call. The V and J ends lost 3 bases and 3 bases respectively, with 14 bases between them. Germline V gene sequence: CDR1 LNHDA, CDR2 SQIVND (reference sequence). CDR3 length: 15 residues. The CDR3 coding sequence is TGTGCCAGTAGTATCGGGGAGCATAGGTACACTGAAGCTTTCTTT. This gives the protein CASSIGEHRYTEAFF. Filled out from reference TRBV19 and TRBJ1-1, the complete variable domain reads DGGITQSPKYLFRKEGQNVTLSCEQNLNHDAMYWYRQDPGQGLRLIYYSQIVNDFQKGDIAEGYSVSREKKESFPLTVTSAQKNPTAFYLCASSIGEHRYTEAFFGQGTRLTVV.

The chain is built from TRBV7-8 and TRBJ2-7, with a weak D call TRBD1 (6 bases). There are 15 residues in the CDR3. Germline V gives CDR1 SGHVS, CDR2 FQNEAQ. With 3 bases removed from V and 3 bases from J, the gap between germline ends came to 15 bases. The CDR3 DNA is TGTGCCAGCAGCTTGGGCAGGGGAATTAGCTACGAGCAGTACTTC. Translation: CASSLGRGISYEQYF.